The next 14 T cell receptor beta chains were all read from a single sample in a study of cytomegalovirus exposure and HLA in healthy donors. Amplification used 60 Vbeta primers and 13 Jbeta primers. The protocol was immunoSEQ multiplex PCR, while the TCRdb copy is restricted to in-frame clones and leaves out a portion. The sample gives 100,000 to 150,000 clones, over 75% of which show up once; 4% is in the top ten. The sample was PBMCs. The origin of the receptors is a man aged 18-30 years in good health and CMV-seropositive.

This chain connects TRBV7-9 to TRBJ2-3; 7 nucleotides agree with TRBD1. Trimming took 4 bases from V and 4 from J; bases not matched to a gene: 11. The CDR3 length is 16 residues. The germline gives CDR1 SEHNR, CDR2 FQNEAQ (reference sequence). CDR3 region: CASSSPVGQASDTQYF. The CDR3 coding sequence is TGTGCCAGCAGCTCGCCAGTAGGACAGGCGTCAGATACGCAGTATTTT.

The chain couples TRBV5-1 to TRBJ1-5, with D unresolved. The CDR3 loop spans 14 amino acids. CDR1 SGHRS and CDR2 YFSETQ come from the germline V gene. Trimming left V 0 bases short and J 6 bases short, with 10 bases between. The CDR3 sequence is CASSLGGLGQPQHF. CDR3 nucleotide sequence: TGCGCCAGCAGCTTGGGAGGATTGGGTCAGCCCCAGCATTTT. The complete variable domain, with remaining parts taken from reference TRBV5-1 and TRBJ1-5, reads KAGVTQTPRYLIKTRGQQVTLSCSPISGHRSVSWYQQTPGQGLQFLFEYFSETQRNKGNFPGRFSGRQFSNSRSEMNVSTLELGDSALYLCASSLGGLGQPQHFGDGTRLSIL.

The rearrangement links TRBV6-5 to TRBJ1-2; tentatively, D is TRBD1 (6 bases). The CDR3 consists of 14 residues. V was clipped by 4 bases and J by 4 bases, with 13 bases between them. CDR1 is MNHEY, CDR2 SVGAGI, per germline. The CDR3 DNA reads as TGTGCCAGCAGTTTGGACAGCAAGACCTATGGCTACACCTTC. Its translation is CASSLDSKTYGYTF.

This clone appeared once. The chain recombines TRBV10-3 with TRBJ2-3; 10 bases match TRBD1. The CDR3 has 17 residues. V trimming: 0 bases; J trimming: 2 bases; junction bases outside the gene matches: 5. Germline CDR1 ENHRY, CDR2 SYGVKD. The CDR3 sequence is CAISESVGTGDTDTQYF. In nucleotides, the CDR3 is TGTGCCATCAGTGAGTCTGTTGGGACAGGGGACACAGATACGCAGTATTTT.

The chain combines TRBV5-1 with TRBJ1-2; D remains ambiguous. V shed 3 bases and J shed 1 base, with 7 bases lying between them. CDR1 and CDR2 from the germline V gene are SGHRS and YFSETQ. The CDR3 runs 13 residues. The DNA of the CDR3 is TGCGCCAGCAGCTCCAGTGATAACTATGGCTACACCTTC. Its protein is CASSSSDNYGYTF.

Turning to this clone: One junction end does not reproduce the germline sequence, and a read error may be involved. The chain has TRBV7-9 and TRBJ1-1, with TRBD1 as a possible D gene (6 bases). CDR3 length: 14 amino acids. Per the germline V gene, CDR1 is SEHNR and CDR2 is FQNEAQ (reference sequence). CDR3 region: CSSSMGQVNTEAFF. The CDR3 DNA reads as TGTTCCAGCAGCATGGGACAAGTGAACACTGAAGCTTTCTTT.

CDR3 region: CASSLALSGELFF. Written as DNA, the CDR3 is TGTGCCAGCAGCTTAGCCCTCTCCGGGGAGCTGTTTTTT. V gene TRBV7-9 combines with J gene TRBJ2-2; D not resolved. CDR1 and CDR2 from the germline V gene are SEHNR and FQNEAQ (reference sequence). V lost 0 bases and J 6 bases, leaving 5 bases between the germline ends. The CDR3 extends over 13 amino acids.

The rearrangement joins TRBV2 to TRBJ1-1; the match to TRBD1 covers 10 bases. Germline V gives CDR1 SNHLY, CDR2 FYNNEI. The V segment lost 4 bases and the J segment 5 bases; nucleotides outside the gene matches: 13. CDR3 length: 17 residues. The CDR3 DNA is TGTGCCAGCAGTGGAAATCCCCCAGGACAGGGGGGAACTGAAGCTTTCTTT. Encoded protein: CASSGNPPGQGGTEAFF.

The chain combines TRBV9 with TRBJ1-2, with TRBD1 identical over 9 bases. Looked up from germline, CDR1 is SGDLS and CDR2 is YYNGEE. The CDR3 runs 14 residues. The J segment lost 8 bases and the V segment lost 4 bases, leaving 9 bases of the junction unmatched. CDR3 nucleotides: TGTGCCAGCAGCTCCCGGGACAGGGATGTAGGCTACACCTTC. It encodes CASSSRDRDVGYTF.

This clone was counted between two and nine times. V is TRBV6-1 and J is TRBJ1-6; 10 nucleotides line up with TRBD1. The CDR3 consists of 14 residues. Trimming at V came to 4 bases and at J to 8 bases, leaving 2 bases not matched to a gene. Germline CDR1 MNHNS, CDR2 SASEGT. For the CDR3, the DNA is TGTGCCAGCAGTGGACAGGGGGCTGATTCACCCCTCCACTTT. Translation gives CASSGQGADSPLHF.

On this clone: The same CDR3 can be traced to other DNA sequences in this sample. V and J are TRBV5-4 and TRBJ1-1; 9 bases are shared with TRBD1. The CDR3 consists of 15 residues. Germline CDR1 and CDR2: SGHNT and YYREEE (reference sequence). V was pared by 4 bases and J by 3 bases, with 7 bases of the junction left unmatched. The CDR3 DNA reads as TGTGCCAGCAGCCCCGGACAGGGGATTTACACTGAAGCTTTCTTT. It is translated as CASSPGQGIYTEAFF. The full variable domain, with the rest looked up from reference TRBV5-4 and TRBJ1-1, is ETGVTQSPTHLIKTRGQQVTLRCSSQSGHNTVSWYQQALGQGPQFIFQYYREEENGRGNFPPRFSGLQFPNYSSELNVNALELDDSALYLCASSPGQGIYTEAFFGQGTRLTVV.

This chain connects TRBV9 to TRBJ2-1; 12 positions agree with TRBD1. Germline V CDR1 and CDR2: SGDLS, YYNGEE. The CDR3 sequence is 15 residues long. V dropped 4 bases and J dropped 9; count of bases not matched to a gene: 8. The CDR3 nucleotides are TGTGCCAGCAGCTTACCGGGACAGGGGGCAGGTGAGCAGTTCTTC. This gives the protein CASSLPGQGAGEQFF.

This chain links TRBV7-2 with TRBJ1-1; D might be TRBD1 (6 bases). Germline CDR1 reads SGHTA; CDR2 reads FQGNSA. Trimming cost V 4 bases and J 1 base, with 7 bases left between them. The CDR3 extends over 13 amino acids. CDR3 in DNA: TGTGCCAGCAGCTGGGGACAGAACACTGAAGCTTTCTTT. Its translation: CASSWGQNTEAFF. Drawing the rest from reference TRBV7-2 and TRBJ1-1, the complete variable domain is GAGVSQSPSNKVTEKGKDVELRCDPISGHTALYWYRQSLGQGLEFLIYFQGNSAPDKSGLPSDRFSAERTGGSVSTLTIQRTQQEDSAVYLCASSWGQNTEAFFGQGTRLTVV.

This clone appeared a single time. The V call is TRBV5-6, the J call TRBJ2-1; 9 bases align to TRBD2. Trimming took 2 bases from V and 6 from J; bases not matched to a gene: 6. The germline V gene encodes CDR1 SGHDT and CDR2 YYEEEE. CDR3 size: 15 residues. This CDR3 reads CASSFGSGGGNEQFF. As DNA, the CDR3 is TGTGCCAGCAGCTTCGGTAGCGGGGGTGGCAATGAGCAGTTCTTC.